This TCR beta chain was sequenced during a study of CD8+ T cells in alopecia areata. Study-wide findings and caveats: A single nonresponder leaves the baseline CD8+ expansion link to response uncertain.

This clone was recorded a few times. Its antigen is unidentified. Trimming removed 2 bases at V and 10 bases at J, with 17 bases between. Germline V CDR1 and CDR2: MGHRA, YSYEKL. There are 15 residues in the CDR3. Treatment specified: oral pan-JAK inhibitor, 5-10 mg twice daily. Following RNA extraction, reverse transcription yielded cDNA that acted as the sequencing template. The data were produced by immunoSEQ multiplex PCR, yet TCRdb's version contains in-frame clones alone and is incomplete. Of 200,000 to 250,000 clones listed, around 57% are singletons. The chain couples TRBV4-1 to TRBJ1-4, with unresolved D. Sequencing was performed on CD4+ T cells sorted from blood, taken at week 4, from a patient treated with tofacitinib. The clonotype originates from a human donor with alopecia areata. Here the CDR3 DNA reads TGCGCCAGCAGCCAACCGGGTTCCCTATCCGCAAAACTGTTTTTT. Translation: CASSQPGSLSAKLFF.